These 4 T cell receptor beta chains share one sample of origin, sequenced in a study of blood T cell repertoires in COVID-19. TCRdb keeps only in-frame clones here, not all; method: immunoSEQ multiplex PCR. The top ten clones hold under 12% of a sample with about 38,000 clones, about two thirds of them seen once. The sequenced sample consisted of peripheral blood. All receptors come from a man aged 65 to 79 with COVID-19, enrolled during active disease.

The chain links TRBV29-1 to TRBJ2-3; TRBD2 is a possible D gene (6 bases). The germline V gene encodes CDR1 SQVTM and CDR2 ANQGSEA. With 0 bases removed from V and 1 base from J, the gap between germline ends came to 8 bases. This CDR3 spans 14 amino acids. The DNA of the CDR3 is TGCAGCGTTGAAGATGCTAGCGGCACAGATACGCAGTATTTT. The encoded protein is CSVEDASGTDTQYF.

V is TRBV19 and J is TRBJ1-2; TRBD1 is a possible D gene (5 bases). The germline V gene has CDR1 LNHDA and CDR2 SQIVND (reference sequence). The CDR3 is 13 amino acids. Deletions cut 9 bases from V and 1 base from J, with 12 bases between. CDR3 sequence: CASMQGFNYGYTF. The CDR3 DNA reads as TGTGCCAGCATGCAGGGATTTAACTATGGCTACACCTTC.

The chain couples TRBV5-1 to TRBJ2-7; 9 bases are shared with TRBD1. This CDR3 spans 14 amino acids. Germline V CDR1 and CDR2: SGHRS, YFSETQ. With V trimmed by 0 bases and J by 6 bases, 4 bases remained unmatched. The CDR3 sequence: CASSLVGTGSEQYF. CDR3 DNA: TGCGCCAGCAGCTTGGTTGGGACAGGGAGCGAGCAGTACTTC.

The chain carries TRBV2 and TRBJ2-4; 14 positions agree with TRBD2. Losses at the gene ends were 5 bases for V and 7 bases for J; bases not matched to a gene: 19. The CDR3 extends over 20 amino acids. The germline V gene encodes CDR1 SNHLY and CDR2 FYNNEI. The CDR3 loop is CASSPLGGLAGGVLRNIQYF. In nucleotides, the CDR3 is TGTGCCAGCAGTCCCCTTGGAGGACTAGCGGGAGGTGTTCTCCGGAACATTCAGTACTTC.